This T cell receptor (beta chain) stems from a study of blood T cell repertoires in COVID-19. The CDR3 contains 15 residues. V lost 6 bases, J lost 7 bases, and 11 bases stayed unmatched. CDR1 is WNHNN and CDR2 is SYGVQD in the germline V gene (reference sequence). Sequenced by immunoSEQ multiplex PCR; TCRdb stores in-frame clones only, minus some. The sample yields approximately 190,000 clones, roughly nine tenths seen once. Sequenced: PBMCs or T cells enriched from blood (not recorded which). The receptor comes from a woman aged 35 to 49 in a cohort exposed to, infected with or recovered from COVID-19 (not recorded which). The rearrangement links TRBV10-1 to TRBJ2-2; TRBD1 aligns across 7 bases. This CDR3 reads CASSINRGRGGELFF. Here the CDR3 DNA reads TGCGCCAGCAGCATTAACAGGGGACGAGGCGGGGAGCTGTTTTTT.